The entry that follows covers one TCR beta chain sequence. The CDR3 is made up of 14 amino acids. V was trimmed by 1 base and J by 7 bases, leaving 10 bases between them. The V gene's germline CDR1 is LGHDT and CDR2 YNNKEL (reference sequence). The sample comes from a study of control samples from healthy donors and cancer patients. Measured with immunoSEQ multiplex PCR; TCRdb has only the in-frame clones, and not every one. The data contain about 140,000 clones, roughly 89% of them singletons. The chain couples TRBV3-1 (or the pseudogene TRBV3-2) to TRBJ1-4; no definite D call. The source material was blood. This receptor was taken from a man aged 30 to 45 in good health. CDR3: CASSQAPSFEKLFF. The CDR3 DNA reads TGTGCCAGCAGCCAAGCTCCCTCGTTTGAAAAACTGTTTTTT.